These 21 T cell receptor beta chains came from one sample sequenced in a study of cytomegalovirus exposure and HLA in healthy donors. In the PCR, 60 Vbeta and 13 Jbeta primers were used. Clones were read by immunoSEQ multiplex PCR, and TCRdb kept only the in-frame ones, dropping some. The table records some 200,000 clones, roughly 80% of them present only once. Sequencing was carried out using PBMCs. The receptors stem from a man aged 40-49 years in good health and CMV-seropositive.

The gene calls are TRBV2 and TRBJ2-7, with D unresolved. This CDR3 contains 15 residues. The germline V gene has CDR1 SNHLY and CDR2 FYNNEI. Trimming took off 6 bases at V and 0 bases at J, with 15 bases between the two ends. CDR3 nucleotide sequence: TGTGCCAGCAGCATAGCTCTTCTAAGCTCCTACGAGCAGTACTTC. Its translation is CASSIALLSSYEQYF.

The chain couples TRBV7-3 to TRBJ2-1, with 10 nucleotides matching TRBD2. Germline CDR1 and CDR2: SGHTA and FQGTGA. Losses at the gene ends were 2 bases for V and 4 bases for J; bases not matched to a gene: 2. The CDR3 covers 15 residues. CDR3 nucleotides: TGTGCCAGCAGCTTATTAGCGGGGGGATACAATGAGCAGTTCTTC. Its protein product is CASSLLAGGYNEQFF.

In this sample, this clone turned up once. The chain recombines TRBV5-6 with TRBJ2-5; 8 bases map to TRBD2. Germline assignment: CDR1 SGHDT and CDR2 YYEEEE. V lost 0 bases, J lost 2 bases, and 3 bases stayed unmatched. The CDR3 extends over 15 amino acids. DNA of the CDR3: TGTGCCAGCAGCTTGGTGCCTAGCGGGCAAGAGACCCAGTACTTC. It translates to CASSLVPSGQETQYF.

The chain carries TRBV9 and TRBJ2-1; 8 bases fit TRBD2. The CDR3 is made up of 16 amino acids. CDR1 and CDR2 (germline): SGDLS, YYNGEE. The junction had 11 bases not matched to a gene; V was cut back by 2 bases and J by 7 bases. This chain's CDR3 is CASSVGLAGFINEQFF. Written as DNA, the CDR3 is TGTGCCAGCAGCGTTGGTCTAGCGGGTTTTATAAATGAGCAGTTCTTC. Full variable domain (missing parts from reference TRBV9 and TRBJ2-1): DSGVTQTPKHLITATGQRVTLRCSPRSGDLSVYWYQQSLDQGLQFLIQYYNGEERAKGNILERFSAQQFPDLHSELNLSSLELGDSALYFCASSVGLAGFINEQFFGPGTRLTVL.

The rearrangement links TRBV19 to TRBJ2-6; D is possibly TRBD2 (6 bases). The germline gives CDR1 LNHDA, CDR2 SQIVND (reference sequence). This CDR3 spans 15 amino acids. V gave up 4 bases and J gave up 0 bases, with 7 bases separating them. CDR3 DNA sequence: TGTGCCAGTAGTAGGGGACTCTCTGGGGCCAACGTCCTGACTTTC. This gives the protein CASSRGLSGANVLTF. Full variable domain (rest looked up from reference TRBV19 and TRBJ2-6): DGGITQSPKYLFRKEGQNVTLSCEQNLNHDAMYWYRQDPGQGLRLIYYSQIVNDFQKGDIAEGYSVSREKKESFPLTVTSAQKNPTAFYLCASSRGLSGANVLTFGAGSRLTVL.

This sequence joins TRBV9 and TRBJ2-3; TRBD2 matches at 8 bases. The CDR3 is made up of 14 amino acids. The germline V gene has CDR1 SGDLS and CDR2 YYNGEE. V lost 6 bases to trimming and J lost 1 base; unmatched junction nucleotides: 4. The CDR3 DNA is TGTGCCAGCACTGGGCGGGGGGGCACAGATACGCAGTATTTT. This codes for CASTGRGGTDTQYF.

The chain uses TRBV7-9 and TRBJ1-4; D remains unclear. The CDR3 runs to 12 residues. Per the germline V gene, CDR1 is SEHNR and CDR2 is FQNEAQ (reference sequence). The ends were cut back, 1 base at V and 10 bases at J, with 7 bases in the middle. The CDR3 sequence: CASSLEEGKLFF. The CDR3, as DNA: TGTGCCAGCAGCTTAGAGGAGGGAAAACTGTTTTTT.

In this sample, this clone turned up once. V and J are TRBV5-6 and TRBJ1-3; D not certain. The germline V gene encodes CDR1 SGHDT and CDR2 YYEEEE. Trimming removed 0 bases from V and 3 bases from J, with 7 bases in between. The CDR3 has 14 residues. This CDR3 reads CASSLGGHGNTIYF. CDR3 bases: TGTGCCAGCAGCTTGGGAGGGCATGGAAACACCATATATTTT.

The CDR3 nucleotides are TGTGCCAGCAGCCAAGATTTCCTAGCGGCCTCCTACGAGCAGTACTTC. It specifies CASSQDFLAASYEQYF. This sequence joins TRBV14 and TRBJ2-7, with TRBD2 matching 7 bases. With V trimmed by 0 bases and J by 0 bases, 5 bases remained unmatched. The germline CDR1 and CDR2 sequences are SGHDN and FVKESK. The CDR3 length is 16 residues.

The chain carries TRBV5-1 and TRBJ1-1, with 8 nucleotides matching TRBD1. J was trimmed by 1 base and V by 4 bases; bases with no gene match: 6. The CDR3 consists of 15 residues. Germline-derived CDR1 and CDR2 are SGHRS and YFSETQ. The CDR3 sequence is CASSPRQGTNTEAFF. The CDR3 region has the DNA TGCGCCAGCAGCCCCAGACAGGGGACGAACACTGAAGCTTTCTTT.

As regards this clone: An end of the junction differs from the germline gene, which may be a read error. The rearrangement joins TRBV7-7 to TRBJ1-2; D is perhaps TRBD1 (5 bases). The germline V gene has CDR1 SSHAT and CDR2 FNYEAQ (reference sequence). The CDR3 length is 13 residues. CDR3 in DNA: TGTGCTAGCAGCTTGGTCAGGGACTATGGCTACACCTTC. The encoded protein is CASSLVRDYGYTF.

This clone appeared a single time. The gene calls are TRBV4-3 and TRBJ2-2; D may be TRBD1 (5 bases). The CDR3 consists of 14 residues. The V end was cut by 1 base, the J end by 5 bases, with 8 bases between. Germline CDR1 is LGHNA and CDR2 is YSLEER. The CDR3 loop is CASSQGQSTGELFF. As DNA, the CDR3 is TGCGCCAGCAGCCAAGGACAGTCGACCGGGGAGCTGTTTTTT.

The rearrangement links TRBV18 to TRBJ1-5, with D possibly being TRBD1 (5 bases). Trimming stripped 6 bases from V and 4 bases from J, with 10 bases between. The CDR3 consists of 13 residues. From germline, CDR1 is KGHSH and CDR2 LQKENI. CDR3 bases: TGTGCCAGCTCGCCCCCAGGGAATCAGCCCCAGCATTTT. This encodes CASSPPGNQPQHF.

The rearrangement joins TRBV18 to TRBJ1-6; tentatively, D is TRBD1 (5 bases). Germline loops: CDR1 KGHSH, CDR2 LQKENI. Trimming pared 6 bases from V and 9 bases from J, leaving 12 bases between. The CDR3 has 13 residues. This chain's CDR3 is CASSLPGISPLHF. The CDR3 bases are TGTGCCAGCTCCCTTCCAGGGATTTCACCCCTCCACTTT.

CDR3 DNA: TGTGCCAGCAGCTTCCCCCAGGGGAGCTCTGGGGCCAACGTCCTGACTTTC. Residues: CASSFPQGSSGANVLTF. This chain connects TRBV5-6 to TRBJ2-6, with a tentative D call TRBD1 (6 bases). Germline CDR1 SGHDT, CDR2 YYEEEE. This CDR3 is built from 17 residues. V was cut by 2 bases and J by 0 bases, with 12 bases left in between. Using reference TRBV5-6 and TRBJ2-6 for the parts outside the CDR3, the full variable domain is DAGVTQSPTHLIKTRGQQVTLRCSPKSGHDTVSWYQQALGQGPQFIFQYYEEEERQRGNFPDRFSGHQFPNYSSELNVNALLLGDSALYLCASSFPQGSSGANVLTFGAGSRLTVL.

The chain links TRBV9 to TRBJ1-6, with 7 bases lining up with TRBD1. Germline CDR1 reads SGDLS; CDR2 reads YYNGEE. After removal of 3 bases from V and 7 bases from J, the junction contained 10 bases not matched to a gene. The CDR3 runs 16 residues. The CDR3 bases are TGTGCCAGCAGCGCGAGAGGAGGGACAGAGAATTCACCCCTCCACTTT. It specifies CASSARGGTENSPLHF.

The rearrangement joins TRBV4-1 to TRBJ2-2; D ambiguous. V lost 0 bases to trimming and J lost 0 bases, with 11 bases between them. The germline CDR1 and CDR2 sequences are MGHRA and YSYEKL. The CDR3 spans 17 residues. CDR3 in amino acids: CASSQDRVSANTGELFF. The CDR3 bases are TGCGCCAGCAGCCAAGATCGGGTCAGCGCGAACACCGGGGAGCTGTTTTTT.

Worth noting for this clone: Compared with germline, one end of the junction differs, possibly owing to a read error. The chain carries TRBV5-1 and TRBJ1-1, with 8 nucleotides matching TRBD1. In germline, CDR1 is SGHRS, CDR2 YFSETQ. The CDR3 sequence is 15 residues long. The DNA of the CDR3 is TGCGCCAGCCGCTTAGCAGGGGGCAGTGGCACTGAAGCTTTCTTT. Translated, it gives CASRLAGGSGTEAFF.

The gene calls are TRBV7-2 and TRBJ1-2; 9 nucleotides align to TRBD1. V lost 4 bases and J lost 4; bases outside the gene matches: 10. Germline assignment: CDR1 SGHTA and CDR2 FQGNSA. This CDR3 comprises 16 residues. The CDR3: CASSSAGTGFLYGYTF. CDR3 bases: TGTGCCAGCAGCTCCGCCGGGACAGGGTTCCTCTATGGCTACACCTTC.

The chain recombines TRBV7-2 with TRBJ1-1; unclear D gene. The CDR3 is made up of 15 amino acids. V lost 5 bases and J lost 1, with 14 bases in between. Germline values: CDR1 SGHTA, CDR2 FQGNSA. The CDR3 nucleotides are TGTGCCAGCAGCCCCTACCGGGTCTCGAACACTGAAGCTTTCTTT. Its translation is CASSPYRVSNTEAFF.

This CDR3 reads CASEQDTDTQYF. The CDR3 bases are TGTGCCAGCGAACAAGACACAGATACGCAGTATTTT. The genes are TRBV7-2 and TRBJ2-3; no definite D call. Trimming removed 8 bases from V and 2 bases from J, with 8 bases in between. The germline CDR1 and CDR2 sequences are SGHTA and FQGNSA. This CDR3 contains 12 residues.